The clone carrying this T cell receptor beta chain was recorded once. These data originate in a study of beta chain features in type 1 diabetes. The whole isolated RNA underwent reverse transcription, so sequencing captured expressed TCRB transcripts. Sequencing was performed with immunoSEQ multiplex PCR; in TCRdb, only in-frame clones are kept and a portion is missing. The sample includes under 550,000 clones, roughly 10% of them seen just once. Donors contributed one heparinised blood draw apiece, averaging about 116 mL. Material for sequencing was naive CD4+ T cells from blood. The sequence was collected from a woman between 18 and 29 years old in good health.

The CDR3 is CASRLPGTNYGYTF. DNA for the CDR3: TGTGCCAGTAGACTGCCGGGGACTAACTATGGCTACACCTTC. V and J are TRBV19 and TRBJ1-2; no reliable D call. Between the trimmed V and J ends, which lost 6 bases and 0 bases, there was a span of 11 bases. The CDR3 runs to 14 residues. Germline values: CDR1 LNHDA, CDR2 SQIVND (reference sequence).